This entry lists 16 T cell receptor beta chains sequenced from one sample in a study of T cell responses to AZD1222 COVID-19 vaccine. Here immunoSEQ multiplex PCR was the method, and the copy in TCRdb shows in-frame clones only, minus some. Altogether tens of thousands of clones are present, around nine tenths being singletons, with the ten largest covering roughly 2.8%. The source material was peripheral blood, sampled on day 0 of MenACWY control vaccination. The receptors here all came from an adult in good health.

The genes are TRBV5-4 and TRBJ2-7; D not resolved. V was shortened by 0 bases and J by 2 bases, with 9 bases between the two germline ends. This CDR3 has 14 residues. Germline CDR1 is SGHNT and CDR2 is YYREEE (reference sequence). The CDR3, as DNA: TGTGCCAGCAGCTTGGACCAGGTCCCCTACGAGCAGTACTTC. Its protein is CASSLDQVPYEQYF.

This clone was recorded many times. The gene calls are TRBV19 and TRBJ1-6; perhaps TRBD1 as D (5 bases). The V end was cut by 3 bases, the J end by 10 bases, with 16 bases between. Germline assignment: CDR1 LNHDA and CDR2 SQIVND (reference sequence). CDR3 length: 15 residues. The CDR3 loop reads CASSIRGPGGSPLHF. CDR3 in DNA: TGTGCCAGTAGTATTAGAGGTCCCGGGGGGTCACCCCTCCACTTT. Complete variable domain (other parts from reference TRBV19 and TRBJ1-6): DGGITQSPKYLFRKEGQNVTLSCEQNLNHDAMYWYRQDPGQGLRLIYYSQIVNDFQKGDIAEGYSVSREKKESFPLTVTSAQKNPTAFYLCASSIRGPGGSPLHFGNGTRLTVT.

The rearrangement uses TRBV11-2 and TRBJ1-6; D is unclear. The CDR3 consists of 13 residues. Germline V gene sequence: CDR1 SGHAT, CDR2 FQNNGV. V dropped 5 bases and J dropped 10 bases, with 12 bases sitting between them. The CDR3 sequence is CASSLPIKSPLHF. The CDR3 coding sequence is TGTGCCAGCAGCCTCCCAATTAAATCACCCCTCCACTTT.

The chain links TRBV11-1 to TRBJ1-4, with D maybe TRBD1 (5 bases). The V end lost 0 bases, the J end lost 4 bases, and 12 bases lay between the germline ends. This CDR3 comprises 16 residues. In germline, CDR1 is SGHAT, CDR2 FQDESV (reference sequence). The CDR3 DNA reads as TGTGCCAGCAGCTTAGCGTACCGGGACGGTAATGAAAAACTGTTTTTT. This translates into CASSLAYRDGNEKLFF.

The chain couples TRBV4-3 to TRBJ2-5; 10 nucleotides line up with TRBD2. This CDR3 has 14 residues. Germline CDR1 reads LGHNA; CDR2 reads YSLEER. Germline trimming cut 5 bases from V and 7 bases from J; bases unmatched to any gene: 7. CDR3 residues: CASSYGLAEATQYF. The CDR3 DNA reads as TGCGCCAGCAGCTACGGACTAGCGGAGGCGACCCAGTACTTC.

The rearrangement joins TRBV24-1 to TRBJ2-3, with TRBD2 matching 7 bases. The germline V gene encodes CDR1 KGHDR and CDR2 SFDVKD. V lost 3 bases, J lost 1 base, and 3 bases stayed unmatched. The length of the CDR3 is 15 residues. DNA for the CDR3: TGTGCCACCAGTGATCCGAGCGGGGGCACAGATACGCAGTATTTT. It codes for CATSDPSGGTDTQYF.

This clone was recorded once. This chain links TRBV18 with TRBJ2-3; 7 nucleotides line up with TRBD2. The length of the CDR3 is 16 residues. The V segment lost 4 bases and the J segment 2 bases; nucleotides outside the gene matches: 9. Germline assignment: CDR1 KGHSH and CDR2 LQKENI. CDR3 loop: CASSRSGAGNTDTQYF. DNA of the CDR3: TGTGCCAGCTCACGGAGCGGAGCGGGGAACACAGATACGCAGTATTTT. Looking up the rest from reference TRBV18 and TRBJ2-3 gives the full variable domain: NAGVMQNPRHLVRRRGQEARLRCSPMKGHSHVYWYRQLPEEGLKFMVYLQKENIIDESGMPKERFSAEFPKEGPSILRIQQVVRGDSAAYFCASSRSGAGNTDTQYFGPGTRLTVL.

This clone appeared once. The chain is built from TRBV5-4 and TRBJ2-3; 11 nucleotides align to TRBD2. J gave up 4 bases and V 2 bases, and 9 bases lay outside the gene matches. The CDR3 has 17 amino acids. Germline CDR1 SGHNT, CDR2 YYREEE (reference sequence). CDR3 sequence (DNA): TGTGCCAGCAGCTTCGACCTAACTAGCGGGGGATCAGATACGCAGTATTTT. Protein sequence: CASSFDLTSGGSDTQYF.

The chain couples TRBV5-1 to TRBJ2-3, with 7 bases matching TRBD1. Germline V CDR1 and CDR2: SGHRS, YFSETQ. The CDR3 loop spans 15 amino acids. The trim removed 5 bases at V and 1 base at J, leaving 7 bases unmatched. In nucleotides, the CDR3 is TGCGCCAGCAGGGAGAGAGGGACAGGCACAGATACGCAGTATTTT. It encodes CASRERGTGTDTQYF.

The chain combines TRBV28 with TRBJ1-2, with unresolved D. Trimming cost V 6 bases and J 4 bases, with 12 bases left between them. Germline CDR1 reads MDHEN; CDR2 reads SYDVKM. The CDR3 has 13 amino acids. The CDR3 bases are TGTGCCAGCAGCCCCACGGGGATCTATGGCTACACCTTC. Its translation: CASSPTGIYGYTF.

V usage is TRBV9 and J usage is TRBJ2-2, with 7 nucleotides matching TRBD1. The V gene's germline CDR1 is SGDLS and CDR2 YYNGEE. The CDR3 consists of 17 residues. V was clipped by 4 bases and J by 1 base; unmatched bases: 10. The CDR3 sequence: CASSTARDRMNTGELFF. For the CDR3, the DNA is TGTGCCAGCAGCACCGCAAGGGACAGAATGAACACCGGGGAGCTGTTTTTT. Full variable domain (remainder filled in from reference TRBV9 and TRBJ2-2): DSGVTQTPKHLITATGQRVTLRCSPRSGDLSVYWYQQSLDQGLQFLIQYYNGEERAKGNILERFSAQQFPDLHSELNLSSLELGDSALYFCASSTARDRMNTGELFFGEGSRLTVL.

This clone was observed a single time. As DNA, the CDR3 is TGCGCCAGCAGCTTGGTTGTCCAGGGGGGCACAGATACGCAGTATTTT. Protein product: CASSLVVQGGTDTQYF. J is TRBJ2-3 and V is TRBV5-1, with TRBD1 identical over 7 bases. The length of the CDR3 is 16 residues. Trimming took 0 bases from V and 1 from J; bases not matched to a gene: 5. Germline V gives CDR1 SGHRS, CDR2 YFSETQ.

J is TRBJ1-2 and V is TRBV6-5; tentative D call: TRBD1 (5 bases). This CDR3 is built from 12 residues. Germline CDR1 and CDR2: MNHEY and SVGAGI. V was trimmed by 8 bases and J by 6 bases, leaving 13 bases between them. The CDR3 is CASWGRVDGYTF. DNA of the CDR3: TGTGCCAGCTGGGGGAGGGTCGATGGCTACACCTTC.

The chain carries TRBV14 and TRBJ2-1; D is uncertain. This CDR3 spans 13 amino acids. In germline, CDR1 is SGHDN, CDR2 FVKESK. The V and J ends lost 1 base and 9 bases respectively, with 10 bases between them. CDR3 nucleotides: TGTGCCAGCAGCCAAGGGTCAGTGGCTGAGCAGTTCTTC. This encodes CASSQGSVAEQFF. Filled out from reference TRBV14 and TRBJ2-1, the complete variable domain reads EAGVTQFPSHSVIEKGQTVTLRCDPISGHDNLYWYRRVMGKEIKFLLHFVKESKQDESGMPNNRFLAERTGGTYSTLKVQPAELEDSGVYFCASSQGSVAEQFFGPGTRLTVL.

This clone was observed once. This rearrangement joins TRBV7-2 to TRBJ2-7, with a weak D call TRBD1 (6 bases). Per germline, CDR1 SGHTA and CDR2 FQGNSA. The CDR3 length is 15 residues. Trimming left V 3 bases short and J 3 bases short, with 15 bases between. As DNA, the CDR3 is TGTGCCAGCAGCTTCAGGGCAGGGGACGACTACGAGCAGTACTTC. Protein: CASSFRAGDDYEQYF.

The V gene is TRBV3-1 (or the pseudogene TRBV3-2), the J gene TRBJ2-1, with 7 bases that match TRBD2. Germline lookup yields CDR1 LGHDT and CDR2 YNNKEL (reference sequence). The ends lost 0 bases at V and 3 bases at J; junction bases unmatched: 17. The CDR3 is made up of 20 amino acids. The CDR3 nucleotides read TGTGCCAGCAGCCAAGAACCGGGACTACAGTCACAACGGATCTACAATGAGCAGTTCTTC. The encoded protein is CASSQEPGLQSQRIYNEQFF.